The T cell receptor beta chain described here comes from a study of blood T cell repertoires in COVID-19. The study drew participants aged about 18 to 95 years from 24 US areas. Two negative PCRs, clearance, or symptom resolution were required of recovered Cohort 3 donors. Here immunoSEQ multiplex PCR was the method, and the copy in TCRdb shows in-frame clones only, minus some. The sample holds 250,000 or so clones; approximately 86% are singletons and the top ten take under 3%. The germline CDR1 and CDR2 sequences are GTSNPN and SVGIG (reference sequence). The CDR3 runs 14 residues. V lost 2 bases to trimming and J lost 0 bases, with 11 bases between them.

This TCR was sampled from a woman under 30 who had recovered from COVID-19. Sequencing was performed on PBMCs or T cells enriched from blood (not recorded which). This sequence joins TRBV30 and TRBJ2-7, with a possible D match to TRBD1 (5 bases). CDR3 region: CAWSRTLSSYEQYF. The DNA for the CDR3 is TGTGCCTGGAGTAGGACACTTAGCTCCTACGAGCAGTACTTC.